One and the same sample provided the 11 T cell receptor beta chains below, sequenced in a study of T cells after yellow fever vaccination (dated by TCRdb to about 2019). Libraries were constructed by 5' RACE. TCRdb shows the sequencer as Illumina HiSeq 2500. TCRdb trimmed public reads at Q25 via fastp, called clones via MiXCR and kept in-frame beta chains. Rows are combined by CDR3 protein, so each entry shows the most common genes and DNA. The sample yields 500,000 to 650,000 distinct CDR3 sequences; approximately 13% were counted once. The top ten hold about an eighth of the sample. In light of the paper, this sample's treatment or condition label describes: live attenuated yellow fever vaccine strain. The starting material was PBMCs, obtained on the day of the yellow fever booster vaccination. The origin of the receptors is a man aged 25 to 40 who received the YFV17D yellow fever vaccine.

The chain carries TRBV6-5 and TRBJ1-6, with D tentatively TRBD1 (5 bases). The CDR3 length is 15 residues. Germline V gives CDR1 MNHEY, CDR2 SVGAGI. The V end lost 2 bases, the J end lost 8 bases, and 13 bases lay between the germline ends. Written as DNA, the CDR3 is TGTGCCAGCAGTTACAGCGCCAGGGTGGATTCACCCCTCCACTTT. This encodes CASSYSARVDSPLHF.

This clonotype occurred a few times. The DNA for the CDR3 is TGTGCCAGCGGAGGGACAGGTAGTTTGGACGAGCAGTACTTC. Encoded protein: CASGGTGSLDEQYF. V is TRBV5-6 and J is TRBJ2-7, with 8 bases identical to TRBD1. J lost 5 bases, V lost 7 bases, and 11 bases had no gene match. There are 14 residues in the CDR3. Germline V CDR1 and CDR2: SGHDT, YYEEEE.

CDR3 protein: CASSLVGIPVEQYF. CDR3 nucleotides: TGTGCCAGCAGCTTGGTCGGGATTCCGGTCGAGCAGTACTTC. The chain uses TRBV5-6 and TRBJ2-7; tentatively, D is TRBD2 (5 bases). Germline values: CDR1 SGHDT, CDR2 YYEEEE. The CDR3 consists of 14 residues. V shed 0 bases and J shed 6 bases, with 13 bases lying between them. Variable domain in full (rest from reference TRBV5-6 and TRBJ2-7): DAGVTQSPTHLIKTRGQQVTLRCSPKSGHDTVSWYQQALGQGPQFIFQYYEEEERQRGNFPDRFSGHQFPNYSSELNVNALLLGDSALYLCASSLVGIPVEQYFGPGTRLTVT.

This clonotype was counted ten times or more. This rearrangement joins TRBV20-1 to TRBJ2-6, with D maybe TRBD1 (5 bases). The germline V gene has CDR1 DFQATT and CDR2 SNEGSKA (reference sequence). CDR3 length: 13 residues. V was trimmed by 5 bases and J by 2 bases, leaving 7 bases between them. The CDR3 loop reads CSALRAGANVLTF. The CDR3 DNA follows: TGCAGTGCTCTCAGGGCTGGGGCCAACGTCCTGACTTTC.

This clonotype was seen only a few times. The rearrangement joins TRBV7-8 to TRBJ2-7; 10 bases agree with TRBD1. V shed 0 bases, J shed 3 bases, and the junction held 14 bases outside the gene matches. There are 19 residues in the CDR3. The germline V gene encodes CDR1 SGHVS and CDR2 FQNEAQ. CDR3 sequence: CASSLAGTGAVPLIYEQYF. Written as DNA, the CDR3 is TGTGCCAGCAGCTTAGCCGGGACAGGGGCTGTTCCCCTCATCTACGAGCAGTACTTC. The full variable domain, completed using reference TRBV7-8 and TRBJ2-7, is GAGVSQSPRYKVAKRGQDVALRCDPISGHVSLFWYQQALGQGPEFLTYFQNEAQLDKSGLPSDRFFAERPEGSVSTLKIQRTQQEDSAVYLCASSLAGTGAVPLIYEQYFGPGTRLTVT.

CDR3 coding DNA: TGTGCCAGCAGCCAAGCAAGTAGCGGGAGGGGTTACGAGCAGTACTTC. Translated: CASSQASSGRGYEQYF. V gene TRBV3-1 combines with J gene TRBJ2-7; 11 bases agree with TRBD2. V lost 1 base and J lost 4; bases outside the gene matches: 6. Germline V gives CDR1 LGHDT, CDR2 YNNKEL (reference sequence). The CDR3 sequence is 16 residues long.

This clonotype was counted only a few times. The genes are TRBV4-2 and TRBJ2-7; no firm D call. Trimming stripped 1 base from V and 3 bases from J, with 13 bases between. CDR3 size: 15 residues. Germline-derived CDR1 and CDR2 are LGHNA and YNFKEQ. CDR3 nucleotides: TGTGCCAGCAGCCAAGCCTGGGGTCTCGACTACGAGCAGTACTTC. Translated, it gives CASSQAWGLDYEQYF.

In this sample, this clonotype turned up a few times. V gene TRBV7-8 combines with J gene TRBJ2-7; tentative D call: TRBD1 (6 bases). Trimming left V 5 bases short and J 3 bases short, with 14 bases between. Germline V CDR1 and CDR2: SGHVS, FQNEAQ. CDR3 length: 14 residues. CDR3: CASSLSRGGYEQYF. The CDR3 DNA is TGTGCCAGCAGCCTTAGTCGAGGGGGCTACGAGCAGTACTTC.

This chain connects TRBV11-2 to TRBJ2-1, with D unresolved. Germline V CDR1 and CDR2: SGHAT, FQNNGV. This CDR3 contains 12 residues. V gave up 3 bases and J gave up 9 bases, with 9 bases separating them. This CDR3 reads CASSFTSVEQFF. Here the CDR3 DNA reads TGTGCCAGCAGCTTTACAAGCGTTGAGCAGTTCTTC. Full variable domain (missing parts from reference TRBV11-2 and TRBJ2-1): EAGVAQSPRYKIIEKRQSVAFWCNPISGHATLYWYQQILGQGPKLLIQFQNNGVVDDSQLPKDRFSAERLKGVDSTLKIQPAKLEDSAVYLCASSFTSVEQFFGPGTRLTVL.

There are a few counts of this clonotype. V is TRBV9 and J is TRBJ2-1; 8 nucleotides match TRBD2. Unmatched junction bases numbered 3, after V lost 1 base and J lost 9 bases. This CDR3 region has 13 residues. Germline V lookup: CDR1 SGDLS, CDR2 YYNGEE. The CDR3 bases are TGTGCCAGCAGCGTATACGGGGGGGGTGAGCAGTTCTTC. Its protein is CASSVYGGGEQFF.

This clonotype was detected only a few times. The chain carries TRBV12-3 or TRBV12-4 and TRBJ2-3, with 8 bases aligning to TRBD2. V was clipped by 2 bases and J by 1 base; unmatched bases: 2. The CDR3 consists of 15 residues. The CDR3 sequence is CASSLRGLGTDTQYF. In DNA, the CDR3 is TGTGCCAGCAGTTTAAGGGGACTAGGCACAGATACGCAGTATTTT.